Listed below are T cell receptor beta chains from one sample, sequenced in a study of T cell changes during pregnancy in multiple sclerosis. Method: immunoSEQ multiplex PCR; TCRdb's copy keeps in-frame clones and lacks some. The sample contains about 50,000 clones, about 90% of which appear only once. The specimen was CD4+ T cells from peripheral blood mononuclear cells, collected in the second trimester of pregnancy. Source of these receptors: a female donor with multiple sclerosis, enrolled in a pregnancy study. Each CDR3 is given with its conserved first and last residue. A D gene is named only where the DNA matches it firmly. Size tells how often a clone was seen (once, few, many) or the class of an expanded clone, and some rows leave it out.

>TRBJ1-2|-|-|TRBV7-3
TGTGCCAGCAGCTTAACGGGCGGGGTGTTAGGCTACACCTTC
CASSLTGGVLGYTF
>TRBJ1-4|TRBD1|-|TRBV30
TGTGCCTGGAACCCCAAGACAGGGGGCTTTGAAAAACTGTTTTTT
CAWNPKTGGFEKLFF
>TRBJ2-2|TRBD1|-|TRBV7-9
TGTGCCAGCAGCCTCAGGGGGACCGGGGAGCTGTTTTTT
CASSLRGTGELFF
>TRBJ2-1|TRBD1|-|TRBV2
TGTGCCAGCAACACGGACAGGTACAATGAGCAGTTCTTC
CASNTDRYNEQFF
>TRBJ2-2|TRBD2|once|TRBV19
TGTGCCAGCCATCGGGGACTAGCGGGGGGGAACGGCGGGGAGCTGTTTTTT
CASHRGLAGGNGGELFF
>TRBJ1-1|-|-|TRBV10-1
TGCGCCAGCAGCCCCACACGGAGTGACACTGAAGCTTTCTTT
CASSPTRSDTEAFF
>TRBJ2-2|TRBD2|-|TRBV18
TGTGCCAGCTCACCGTACCTCGGACTAGCGGCAAAGAACACCGGGGAGCTGTTTTTT
CASSPYLGLAAKNTGELFF
>TRBJ2-1|-|-|TRBV29-1
TGCAGCGTTGTACTCCGATCCGAGCAGTTCTTC
CSVVLRSEQFF
>TRBJ2-7|-|-|TRBV25-1
TGTGCCAGCAGTGAAGGGTTGGGCGACGAGCAGTACTTC
CASSEGLGDEQYF
>TRBJ2-2|-|-|TRBV2
TGTGCCAGCCAGGAGGAGTTTAACACCGGGGAGCTGTTTTTT
CASQEEFNTGELFF
>TRBJ1-1|-|-|TRBV5-4
TGTGCCAGCAGCTTCGGTAAGAACACTGAAGCTTTCTTT
CASSFGKNTEAFF
>TRBJ1-3|TRBD1|-|TRBV5-1
TGCGCCAGCAGGCCGACAGGGGAGGCTGGAAACACCATATATTTT
CASRPTGEAGNTIYF
>TRBJ1-1|TRBD1|few|TRBV28
TGTGCCAGCAGGGGACAGGGAGACACTGAAGCTTTCTTT
CASRGQGDTEAFF
>TRBJ2-5|-|-|TRBV5-1
TGCGCCAGCAGCTTGGCGTGGTCTACTCAAGAGACCCAGTACTTC
CASSLAWSTQETQYF
>TRBJ2-1|TRBD2|once|TRBV7-9
TGTGCCAGCAGCCCCCCGGGGGGACGGGGGAATGAGCAGTTCTTC
CASSPPGGRGNEQFF
>TRBJ1-2|-|-|TRBV6-6
TGTGCCAGCAGCACAGCGGGGGGTCGTGGCTACACCTTC
CASSTAGGRGYTF
>TRBJ1-6|TRBD1|-|TRBV6-4
TGTGCCAGCAGTGCACAGGGGCGGGATTCACCCCTCCACTTT
CASSAQGRDSPLHF
>TRBJ1-5|-|-|TRBV19
TGTGCCAGTAGTATAGGCGCGTATCAGCCCCAGCATTTT
CASSIGAYQPQHF
>TRBJ2-2|TRBD2|-|TRBV7-9
TGTGCCAGCAGCTCCCTACGCGGGGGGGCCCACACCGGGGAGCTGTTTTTT
CASSSLRGGAHTGELFF
>TRBJ2-3|TRBD2|-|TRBV19
TGTGCCAGTAGTATTTCACTAGCGGCAGATACGCAGTATTTT
CASSISLAADTQYF
>TRBJ2-3|-|-|TRBV10-3
TGTGCCATCAGTGAGAGGCAGGATAGCACAGATACGCAGTATTTT
CAISERQDSTDTQYF
>TRBJ1-2|-|-|TRBV9
TGTGCCAGCAGCCCCCGGCTGAAGACTGAAAGGGGCTACACCTTC
CASSPRLKTERGYTF
>TRBJ2-1|TRBD2|-|TRBV7-9
TGTGCCAGCAGCCCATTTCTAGCGGGGGGGCATTATGAGCAGTTCTTC
CASSPFLAGGHYEQFF
>TRBJ1-4|-|-|TRBV2
TGTGCCAGCAGCGCGACGAGGGCGCCTAATGAAAAACTGTTTTTT
CASSATRAPNEKLFF
>TRBJ2-3|TRBD2|-|TRBV13
TGTGCCGGAACCCCACCGCGGGGGGACACAGATACGCAGTATTTT
CAGTPPRGDTDTQYF
>TRBJ1-6|-|-|TRBV27
TGTGCCAGCACCCTCGGGCAGGGCGCAGAACGAACCTCACCCCTCCACTTT
CASTLGQGAERTSPLHF
>TRBJ1-3|-|-|TRBV9
TGTGCCAGTACCCCCGGGTTGCCCTCTGGAAACACCATATATTTT
CASTPGLPSGNTIYF